The 21 T cell receptor beta chains reported below all come from one sample, sequenced in a study of human CD8 memory T cell subsets. Generation of TCR beta libraries used UMI-labeled 5' RACE. TCRdb reprocessed the 5' RACE reads and stores each CDR3 protein as one record, lacking DNA. Here the sample table reports about 3,200 distinct CDR3 sequences. Sample: CD8+ T cells from PBMCs. These receptors all stem from a human donor in good health.

This rearrangement joins TRBV29-1 to TRBJ2-2. Per the germline V gene, CDR1 is SQVTM and CDR2 is ANQGSEA. The CDR3 is 12 amino acids. CDR3 region: CSVDPNTGELFF.

The chain carries TRBV12-3 or TRBV12-4 and TRBJ2-1; with no DNA, the TCRdb D assignment of TRBD1 cannot be verified. The CDR3 length is 12 residues. The CDR3: CASSQGGDEQFF.

According to its frequency, this clonotype is medium-sized. The chain combines TRBV20-1 with TRBJ1-1. Germline loops: CDR1 DFQATT, CDR2 SNEGSKA (reference sequence). The CDR3 runs to 16 residues. This CDR3 reads CSARDFRRGGNTEAFF.

The chain links TRBV4-2 to TRBJ2-7; as DNA is missing, the TRBD2 call by TCRdb cannot be tested. This CDR3 contains 16 residues. Germline values: CDR1 LGHNA, CDR2 YNFKEQ. CDR3 residues: CASSQEGSGSSYEQYF.

V and J are TRBV12-3 or TRBV12-4 and TRBJ1-2; lacking DNA, the TRBD1 call made by TCRdb goes unchecked. The CDR3 length is 15 residues. The CDR3 here is CASSFGQGAGYGYTF.

Frequency places this clonotype as medium-sized. This chain uses TRBV28 with TRBJ2-5; TCRdb indicates TRBD1, and absent DNA this call remains unverified. The V gene's germline CDR1 is MDHEN and CDR2 SYDVKM. The CDR3 is 15 residues long. The CDR3 protein is CASSSPVGGKETQYF. The variable domain in full, with the rest retrieved from reference TRBV28 and TRBJ2-5, is DVKVTQSSRYLVKRTGEKVFLECVQDMDHENMFWYRQDPGLGLRLIYFSYDVKMKEKGDIPEGYSVSREKKERFSLILESASTNQTSMYLCASSSPVGGKETQYFGPGTRLLVL.

The J gene is TRBJ2-1, the V gene TRBV28; as DNA is missing, the TRBD2 call by TCRdb cannot be tested. Germline V lookup: CDR1 MDHEN, CDR2 SYDVKM. CDR3 length equals 15 residues. The CDR3 sequence is CASSFLAGAYNEQFF.

The chain recombines TRBV7-2 with TRBJ2-3; the D call from TCRdb, TRBD2, cannot be confirmed without DNA. The CDR3 has 15 amino acids. Germline V gives CDR1 SGHTA, CDR2 FQGNSA. CDR3 residues: CASSTLAGGQDTQYF.

This clonotype is called medium-sized (0.01 to 0.1%) based on its frequency. The chain carries TRBV20-1 and TRBJ1-1; with no DNA, the TCRdb D assignment of TRBD1 cannot be verified. The CDR3 runs 16 residues. Germline values: CDR1 DFQATT, CDR2 SNEGSKA (reference sequence). The CDR3 here is CSASALFQGDSAEAFF.

CDR3 protein: CASRPPGGSTDTQYF. The chain is built from TRBV12-3 or TRBV12-4 and TRBJ2-3; TCRdb outputs TRBD1, but without DNA this stays unchecked. The CDR3 runs 15 residues.

The chain is built from TRBV20-1 and TRBJ2-1; TCRdb calls TRBD1, which cannot be checked without DNA. CDR3 length: 17 amino acids. Germline lookup yields CDR1 DFQATT and CDR2 SNEGSKA (reference sequence). The CDR3 spells CSSRPGAGGYSYNEQFF.

The CDR3 sequence: CASRQPGGHEQYF. This chain links TRBV28 with TRBJ2-7; absent DNA, TCRdb's TRBD1 call cannot be checked. The CDR3 runs to 13 residues. Looked up from germline, CDR1 is MDHEN and CDR2 is SYDVKM.

Considering frequency, this clonotype is medium-sized. The chain has TRBV28 and TRBJ2-1; there is no DNA to check the TCRdb D call of TRBD2. Germline CDR1 reads MDHEN; CDR2 reads SYDVKM. The CDR3 extends over 14 amino acids. The CDR3 region is CASSFEGMGNEQFF.

According to its frequency, this clonotype is medium-sized. V is TRBV18 and J is TRBJ2-1; TCRdb names TRBD2, which stays unverified in the absence of DNA. The CDR3 extends over 16 amino acids. Germline CDR1 and CDR2: KGHSH and LQKENI. This CDR3 reads CASSPQVSGIGNEQFF.

This clonotype registers medium-sized by frequency. The chain couples TRBV20-1 to TRBJ2-7; the D call from TCRdb, TRBD1, cannot be confirmed without DNA. The germline V gene has CDR1 DFQATT and CDR2 SNEGSKA (reference sequence). The CDR3 spans 12 residues. CDR3 residues: CSAPDRGGEQYF.

The rearrangement joins TRBV4-3 to TRBJ2-7. The CDR3 is made up of 13 amino acids. Germline V gives CDR1 LGHNA, CDR2 YSLEER. The CDR3 spells CASSQDIGYEQYF.

The chain has TRBV28 and TRBJ2-3; the D gene TCRdb calls, TRBD1, cannot be checked with no DNA. The CDR3 contains 17 residues. The germline CDR1 and CDR2 sequences are MDHEN and SYDVKM. CDR3 in amino acids: CASSKPATGGVADTQYF.

This chain links TRBV10-3 with TRBJ2-5; TCRdb designates TRBD2, a call that cannot be tested without DNA. The CDR3 has 14 residues. Germline CDR1 is ENHRY and CDR2 is SYGVKD. The CDR3 loop reads CATSSGSTGETQYF.

This clonotype ranks as medium-sized (0.01 to 0.1%) in terms of frequency. The chain uses TRBV10-3 and TRBJ1-1; lacking DNA, the TRBD1 call made by TCRdb goes unchecked. The CDR3 has 14 amino acids. Germline V gene data show CDR1 as ENHRY and CDR2 as SYGVKD. CDR3 protein: CATYEGAANTEAFF.

The chain employs TRBV5-4 and TRBJ1-2; the TRBD1 assignment by TCRdb is unverifiable without DNA. Germline lookup yields CDR1 SGHNT and CDR2 YYREEE (reference sequence). The CDR3 contains 14 residues. The CDR3 reads CASTGTGTNYGYTF.

Measured by frequency, this clonotype is medium-sized. The chain joins TRBV5-1 to TRBJ2-1; TCRdb's D gene call, TRBD1, goes unchecked for lack of DNA. The CDR3 runs 14 residues. Per germline, CDR1 SGHRS and CDR2 YFSETQ. The CDR3 protein is CASSLAGAGREQFF.